The 17 T cell receptor beta chains given below trace back to one sample, sequenced in a study of cytotoxic CD8 clonotypes in ibrutinib-treated CLL. Profiled with immunoSEQ multiplex PCR; TCRdb holds only in-frame clones, not every one. The sample holds roughly 250,000 clones, around three quarters seen once. Sequences were derived from PBMCs, sampled after 24 months of ibrutinib treatment. Source of these receptors: a human donor with chronic lymphocytic leukemia.

The genes are TRBV19 and TRBJ2-3; D gene uncertain. Germline CDR1 and CDR2: LNHDA and SQIVND (reference sequence). The CDR3 runs to 18 residues. Trimming left V 3 bases short and J 2 bases short, with 21 bases between. The CDR3 DNA reads as TGTGCCAGTAGTATTTTAGGTGGGATAAAGGTCAACACAGATACGCAGTATTTT. Translated: CASSILGGIKVNTDTQYF.

This rearrangement joins TRBV7-8 to TRBJ2-7; 11 bases line up with TRBD2. The CDR3 spans 15 residues. From germline, CDR1 is SGHVS and CDR2 FQNEAQ. V gave up 3 bases and J gave up 4 bases; unmatched junction bases: 5. The CDR3 loop is CASSFWTSGSYEQYF. As DNA, the CDR3 is TGTGCCAGCAGCTTCTGGACTAGCGGGTCTTACGAGCAGTACTTC.

The V call is TRBV18, the J call TRBJ2-5; D possibly matches TRBD1 or TRBD2 (6 bases each). Trimming took off 2 bases at V and 1 base at J, with 11 bases between the two ends. Per germline, CDR1 KGHSH and CDR2 LQKENI. CDR3 length equals 15 residues. CDR3 loop: CASSPIWGAQETQYF. The CDR3 bases are TGTGCCAGCTCACCAATATGGGGGGCCCAAGAGACCCAGTACTTC.

This clone was detected only a few times. The chain carries TRBV5-6 and TRBJ2-7; 10 positions match TRBD1. Losses at the gene ends were 5 bases for V and 2 bases for J; bases not matched to a gene: 1. Per the germline V gene, CDR1 is SGHDT and CDR2 is YYEEEE. The CDR3 spans 13 residues. CDR3 nucleotides: TGTGCCAGCAGGGACAGGGGGACCTACGAGCAGTACTTC. Protein sequence: CASRDRGTYEQYF.

The CDR3: CASSVANQGKATNEKLFF. The CDR3 DNA sequence: TGTGCCAGCAGCGTAGCTAACCAGGGTAAAGCAACTAATGAAAAACTGTTTTTT. The chain joins TRBV9 to TRBJ1-4, with D tentatively TRBD1 (5 bases). Trimming took off 0 bases at V and 0 bases at J, with 15 bases between the two ends. Germline CDR1 reads SGDLS; CDR2 reads YYNGEE. The CDR3 loop spans 18 amino acids.

V gene TRBV7-2 combines with J gene TRBJ2-7, with D unclear. CDR1 is SGHTA, CDR2 FQGNSA, per germline. The CDR3 has 13 amino acids. V was trimmed by 2 bases and J by 6 bases, leaving 11 bases between them. CDR3 sequence (DNA): TGTGCCAGCAGCTTACCATTAGTCCCCGAGCAGTACTTC. Amino acid sequence: CASSLPLVPEQYF.

V and J are TRBV7-3 and TRBJ1-4, with D hard to call. The ends were cut back, 3 bases at V and 5 bases at J, with 10 bases in the middle. CDR3 length: 14 residues. Germline V gene sequence: CDR1 SGHTA, CDR2 FQGTGA. Here the CDR3 reads CASSLGGPNEKLFF. The CDR3 bases are TGTGCCAGCAGCTTGGGTGGACCCAATGAAAAACTGTTTTTT.

The gene calls are TRBV5-1 and TRBJ2-2; 10 nucleotides agree with TRBD2. V gave up 0 bases and J gave up 7 bases; unmatched junction bases: 12. The length of the CDR3 is 18 residues. Per the germline V gene, CDR1 is SGHRS and CDR2 is YFSETQ. In nucleotides, the CDR3 is TGCGCCAGCAGCTTGGGCCTCTCTAGCGGGAGTGCGGACGGGGAGCTGTTTTTT. This encodes CASSLGLSSGSADGELFF.

The CDR3: CATSREEGTYGYTF. The CDR3 DNA sequence: TGTGCCACCAGCAGAGAGGAGGGAACCTATGGCTACACCTTC. This rearrangement joins TRBV15 to TRBJ1-2, with unresolved D. The CDR3 extends over 14 amino acids. Trimming shortened V by 0 bases and J by 4 bases, and 9 bases separated the two germline ends. The germline gives CDR1 LNHNV, CDR2 YYDKDF (reference sequence).

This clone was observed a few times. The chain links TRBV27 to TRBJ2-7; perhaps D is TRBD1 or TRBD2 (5 bases each). Germline V gene lookup returns CDR1 MNHEY and CDR2 SMNVEV (reference sequence). This CDR3 region has 15 residues. With 6 bases removed from V and 2 bases from J, the gap between germline ends came to 17 bases. CDR3 residues: CASSLGPGGPYEQYF. CDR3 bases: TGTGCCAGCAGCTTGGGGCCGGGCGGGCCCTACGAGCAGTACTTC.

The V call is TRBV19, the J call TRBJ1-2; D not certain. Germline V CDR1 and CDR2: LNHDA, SQIVND (reference sequence). CDR3 size: 15 residues. Deletions cut 7 bases from V and 10 bases from J, with 25 bases between. The CDR3 DNA reads as TGTGCCAGTAAGCCGCCCGACGGGCACCACCCTGACTACACCTTC. Translating it yields CASKPPDGHHPDYTF.

The V and J genes are TRBV28 and TRBJ2-3, with D perhaps TRBD2 (7 bases). The V and J ends lost 1 base and 4 bases respectively, with 12 bases between them. CDR1 and CDR2 from the germline V gene are MDHEN and SYDVKM. This CDR3 spans 15 amino acids. The CDR3 is CASSLLGGGADTQYF. In DNA form, the CDR3 reads TGTGCCAGCAGTTTATTAGGGGGAGGGGCAGATACGCAGTATTTT.

V usage is TRBV6-8 and J usage is TRBJ2-7; 8 nucleotides align to TRBD1. CDR1 and CDR2 (germline): MNHGY, SAAAGT. The CDR3 covers 16 residues. With 0 bases clipped from V and 7 bases from J, the junction kept 11 bases outside the gene matches. The CDR3 bases are TGTGCCAGCAGTTACTCGAATTGGGCCAGGGGGCTGGAGCAGTACTTC. Its translation: CASSYSNWARGLEQYF.

A few counts support this clone. The chain recombines TRBV6-4 with TRBJ2-7; possible D gene TRBD2, 6 bases. Germline lookup yields CDR1 MRHNA and CDR2 SNTAGT. V was shortened by 4 bases and J by 1 base, with 8 bases between the two germline ends. The CDR3 spans 13 residues. DNA of the CDR3: TGTGCCAGCAGTGGGCGGGGATCCTACGAGCAGTACTTC. Translation: CASSGRGSYEQYF.

This sequence joins TRBV5-1 and TRBJ2-3; TRBD2 might be the D (6 bases). With 2 bases removed from V and 0 bases from J, the gap between germline ends came to 10 bases. There are 15 residues in the CDR3. Germline-derived CDR1 and CDR2 are SGHRS and YFSETQ. The CDR3 loop reads CASSFDGGSTDTQYF. The CDR3 DNA reads as TGCGCCAGCAGCTTTGACGGGGGTAGCACAGATACGCAGTATTTT.

The chain carries TRBV5-1 and TRBJ1-2, with unresolved D. The germline V and J ends were trimmed by 4 bases and 2 bases, with 6 bases remaining between them. Germline values: CDR1 SGHRS, CDR2 YFSETQ. The CDR3 runs 12 residues. CDR3 in amino acids: CASSGENYGYTF. CDR3 bases: TGCGCCAGCAGCGGGGAAAACTATGGCTACACCTTC.

This chain connects TRBV29-1 to TRBJ2-7, with 7 positions matching TRBD2. The germline CDR1 and CDR2 sequences are SQVTM and ANQGSEA. V shed 2 bases, J shed 7 bases, and the junction held 5 bases outside the gene matches. The CDR3 contains 12 residues. The CDR3 protein is CSVETGGLEQYF. CDR3 nucleotide sequence: TGCAGCGTTGAAACGGGGGGTTTGGAGCAGTACTTC.